The following is a T cell receptor beta chain sequence with its context. Each cDNA molecule carried a unique molecular identifier. TCRdb used MiXCR to reprocess the 5' RACE reads, holding one entry per CDR3 protein. The data hold about 98,000 distinct CDR3 sequences, with around an eighth observed a single time. This record belongs to a study of early T cells in non-severe SARS-CoV-2 infection. About the study: Sequencing targeted bulk RNA from unsorted whole blood, leaving chains unpaired.

V was pared by 4 bases and J by 5 bases, with 4 bases of the junction left unmatched. The CDR3 totals 15 residues. Looked up from germline, CDR1 is WSHSY and CDR2 is SAAADI. The sequenced material came from whole blood. This TCR derives from an adult who was a healthcare worker with PCR-confirmed SARS-CoV-2 infection or an uninfected control (not recorded which). The genes are TRBV10-2 and TRBJ2-5, with 13 bases matching TRBD2. The CDR3 coding sequence is TGCGCCAGCAGTGGGACTAGCGGGAGATCTGAGACCCAGTACTTC. This translates into CASSGTSGRSETQYF.